The source of this T cell receptor (beta chain) is a study of regulatory T cells in long-lasting Graves disease. Sample time point: persistent/refractory GD, antithyroid drugs over 5 years with positive TRAb. The authors made the TCR library using RNA they extracted from PBMCs. In its sample, this clonotype was seen many times. Assembly of TCR beta libraries relied on iRepertoire HTBI primers together with Arm-PCR of CDR3 regions. Original processing methods: Gene usage covered some 60 TRBV and some 13 TRBJ segments. TCRdb re-called the multiplex PCR reads through MiXCR, storing one row per CDR3 protein. TCRdb, not the original authors, processed these V and J calls. The sample includes 450,000 or so distinct CDR3 sequences, about 20% of them seen just once. The CDR3 runs 13 residues. Germline V lookup: CDR1 SEHNR, CDR2 FQNEAQ (reference sequence). The V and J ends lost 4 bases and 3 bases respectively, with 9 bases between them.

The material was peripheral blood mononuclear cells (PBMCs), obtained when the disease was refractory, from a patient treated with antithyroid drugs. This sequence joins TRBV7-9 and TRBJ2-5; a possible D gene is TRBD1 (5 bases). The origin of this receptor is a female donor with Graves disease. The CDR3 region has the DNA TGTGCCAGCAGCTCTTCAGGGAAAGAGACCCAGTACTTC. Protein product: CASSSSGKETQYF.